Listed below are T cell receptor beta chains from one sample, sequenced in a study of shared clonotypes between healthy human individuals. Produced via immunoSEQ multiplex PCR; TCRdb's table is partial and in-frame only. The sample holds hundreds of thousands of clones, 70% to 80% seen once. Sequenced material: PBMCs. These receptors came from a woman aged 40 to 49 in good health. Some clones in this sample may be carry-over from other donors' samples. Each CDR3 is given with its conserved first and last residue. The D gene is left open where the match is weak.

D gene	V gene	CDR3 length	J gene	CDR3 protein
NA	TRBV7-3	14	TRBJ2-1	CASSVGTHGDEQFF
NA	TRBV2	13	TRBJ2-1	CASSVATYNEQFF
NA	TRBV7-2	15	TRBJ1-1	CASSLVGGRNTEAFF
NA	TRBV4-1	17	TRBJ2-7	CASSQDAQEYRSYEQYF
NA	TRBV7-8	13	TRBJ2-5	CASSLGPLETQYF
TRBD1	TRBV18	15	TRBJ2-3	CASSPPGQGTDTQYF
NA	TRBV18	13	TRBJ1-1	CASSLSDNTEAFF
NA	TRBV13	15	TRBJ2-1	CASSYFRRSYNEQFF
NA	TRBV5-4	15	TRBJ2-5	CASSLVGGGSETQYF
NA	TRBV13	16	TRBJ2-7	CASSLESRAPAYEQYF
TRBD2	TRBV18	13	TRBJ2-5	CASSASGEETQYF
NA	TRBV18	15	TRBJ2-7	CASSPRQGLSYEQYF
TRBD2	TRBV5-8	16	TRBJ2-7	CASNFNPGTSGYEQYF
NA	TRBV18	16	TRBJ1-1	CASSPPLAVVNTEAFF
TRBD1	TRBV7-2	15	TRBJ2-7	CASSPTQGASYEQYF
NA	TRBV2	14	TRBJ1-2	CASVPPLSGLGYTF